The T cell receptor beta chain under discussion was sequenced for a study of CD8 T cells in ankylosing spondylitis. TCRdb re-called the 5' RACE reads with MiXCR, one entry per CDR3 protein. The sample includes roughly 180,000 distinct CDR3 sequences, approximately 10% of them seen just once. Germline loops: CDR1 WSHSY, CDR2 SAAADI. The V end lost 0 bases, the J end lost 4 bases, and 7 bases lay between the germline ends. The CDR3 consists of 14 residues. In this sample, this clonotype turned up many times. The sequence was obtained from a female donor with ankylosing spondylitis or in good health (not recorded which). The material sequenced was blood, either unsorted or a sorted T cell fraction (not recorded which). This sequence joins TRBV10-2 and TRBJ2-1; tentatively, D is TRBD2 (6 bases). The CDR3: CASSESGLYNEQFF. The CDR3 DNA is TGCGCCAGCAGTGAGTCGGGACTTTACAATGAGCAGTTCTTC.